This entry features one T cell receptor (beta chain) sequence. These data belong to a study of blood T cell repertoires in COVID-19. Overall study: The United States, Italy and Spain supplied acute and convalescent COVID-19 samples. Sample material is recorded as cDNA or gDNA derived from T cells, B-cell-depleted T cells, or PBMCs.

The CDR3 covers 16 residues. Original handling: Amplified reference gene primers provided the basis for estimating nucleated cell counts. The table came from immunoSEQ multiplex PCR; TCRdb's copy has only in-frame clones and leaves some out. The V and J calls and the clone size are those of that table, but D and trimming were determined from the DNA. The sample shows over 150,000 clones, about 83% of them seen only once. V and J are TRBV21-1 and TRBJ2-2; TRBD1 was called by the table and not checked on the DNA. TRBV21-1 represents a pseudogene. The sequence was collected from a woman aged 80 or over with acute or convalescent COVID-19. Sequencing was done on a sample of peripheral blood. CDR3 in DNA: TGTGCCAGCAGCAAATATGGCAGGGGGACCACCGGGGAGCTGTTTTTT. The encoded protein is CASSKYGRGTTGELFF.